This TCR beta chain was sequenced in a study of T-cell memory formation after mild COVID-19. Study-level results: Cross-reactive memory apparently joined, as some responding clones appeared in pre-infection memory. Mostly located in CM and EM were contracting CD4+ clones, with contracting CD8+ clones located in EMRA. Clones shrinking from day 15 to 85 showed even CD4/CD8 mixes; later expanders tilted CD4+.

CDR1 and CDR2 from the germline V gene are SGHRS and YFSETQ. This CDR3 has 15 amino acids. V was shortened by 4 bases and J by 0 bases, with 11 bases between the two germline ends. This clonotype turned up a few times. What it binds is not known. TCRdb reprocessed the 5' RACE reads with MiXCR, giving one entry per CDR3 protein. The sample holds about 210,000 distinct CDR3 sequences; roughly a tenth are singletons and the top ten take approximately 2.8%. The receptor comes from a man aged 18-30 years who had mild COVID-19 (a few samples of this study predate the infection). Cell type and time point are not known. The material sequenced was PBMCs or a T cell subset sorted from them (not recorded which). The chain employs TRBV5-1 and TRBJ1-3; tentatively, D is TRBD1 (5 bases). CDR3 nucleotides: TGCGCCAGCAGCCTTTGGGGGGACTCTGGAAACACCATATATTTT. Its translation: CASSLWGDSGNTIYF.